The 31 T cell receptor beta chains below come from one sample, sequenced in a study of blood T cell repertoires in COVID-19. Sequenced by immunoSEQ multiplex PCR; TCRdb stores in-frame clones only, minus some. The profile shows around 290,000 clones, 86% of them singletons. The sample comprised peripheral blood. These receptors all stem from a woman in her 70s with COVID-19, enrolled during active disease.

The rearrangement links TRBV5-5 to TRBJ2-2; no definite D call. Per germline, CDR1 SGHKS and CDR2 YYEKEE (reference sequence). This CDR3 is 13 amino acids long. V was pared by 0 bases and J by 4 bases, with 4 bases between. The CDR3 DNA is TGTGCCAGCAGCTTGGCGGGCACCGGGGAGCTGTTTTTT. This gives the protein CASSLAGTGELFF. Drawing the rest from reference TRBV5-5 and TRBJ2-2, the complete variable domain is DAGVTQSPTHLIKTRGQQVTLRCSPISGHKSVSWYQQVLGQGPQFIFQYYEKEERGRGNFPDRFSARQFPNYSSELNVNALLLGDSALYLCASSLAGTGELFFGEGSRLTVL.

This rearrangement joins TRBV5-1 to TRBJ1-2; no definite D call. CDR1 is SGHRS, CDR2 YFSETQ, per germline. V was clipped by 3 bases and J by 2 bases, with 17 bases between them. The CDR3 totals 16 residues. The CDR3: CASSSRSPSLNYGYTF. The CDR3 DNA sequence: TGCGCCAGCAGCTCCCGGAGCCCATCTTTAAACTATGGCTACACCTTC. Full variable domain (rest looked up from reference TRBV5-1 and TRBJ1-2): KAGVTQTPRYLIKTRGQQVTLSCSPISGHRSVSWYQQTPGQGLQFLFEYFSETQRNKGNFPGRFSGRQFSNSRSEMNVSTLELGDSALYLCASSSRSPSLNYGYTFGSGTRLTVV.

This chain connects TRBV6-5 to TRBJ1-6; the D is unclear. Deletions cut 4 bases from V and 10 bases from J, with 8 bases between. Germline V gene sequence: CDR1 MNHEY, CDR2 SVGAGI. The CDR3 covers 12 residues. CDR3 DNA: TGTGCCAGCAGTTCCATTAGATCACCCCTCCACTTT. As protein: CASSSIRSPLHF.

The chain is built from TRBV14 and TRBJ2-3; 7 nucleotides agree with TRBD2. The CDR3 has 16 amino acids. Trimming at V came to 1 base and at J to 0 bases, leaving 4 bases not matched to a gene. CDR1 and CDR2 (germline): SGHDN, FVKESK. The CDR3 DNA sequence: TGTGCCAGCAGCCAAGGAGCGGGGCCTAGCACAGATACGCAGTATTTT. It codes for CASSQGAGPSTDTQYF.

As for this clone: The germline gene is not matched at one end of the junction; a read error may be the cause. The chain uses TRBV4-3 and TRBJ1-4; 9 nucleotides match TRBD1. This CDR3 has 13 amino acids. Germline V lookup: CDR1 LGHNA, CDR2 YSLEER. In DNA, the CDR3 is TGCGCCAGCAGCCAGGGATTGGACAGGGGACTACAATTT. It is translated as CASSQGLDRGLQF.

This clone was detected only a few times. The V call is TRBV27, the J call TRBJ1-5; D is perhaps TRBD1 (6 bases). V shed 5 bases and J shed 1 base, with 12 bases lying between them. This CDR3 contains 15 residues. Germline V lookup: CDR1 MNHEY, CDR2 SMNVEV (reference sequence). The CDR3 spells CASSSRGYSNQPQHF. The CDR3 coding sequence is TGTGCCAGCAGTAGCAGGGGATACAGCAATCAGCCCCAGCATTTT.

V usage is TRBV19 and J usage is TRBJ1-2; D is perhaps TRBD1 (5 bases). Trimming left V 5 bases short and J 1 base short, with 14 bases between. The CDR3 is made up of 15 amino acids. Germline CDR1 is LNHDA and CDR2 is SQIVND (reference sequence). CDR3 protein: CASSPSSGVNYGYTF. The CDR3 bases are TGTGCCAGTAGTCCCTCCTCGGGGGTTAACTATGGCTACACCTTC.

CDR3 in amino acids: CASSLPRLASGANVLTF. For the CDR3, the DNA is TGTGCCAGCAGTCTCCCCCGATTAGCCTCTGGGGCCAACGTCCTGACTTTC. This chain joins TRBV28 and TRBJ2-6; D unclear. Trimming took 5 bases from V and 0 from J, leaving 14 bases between them. The CDR3 sequence is 17 residues long. Germline CDR1 reads MDHEN; CDR2 reads SYDVKM. Looking up the rest from reference TRBV28 and TRBJ2-6 gives the full variable domain: DVKVTQSSRYLVKRTGEKVFLECVQDMDHENMFWYRQDPGLGLRLIYFSYDVKMKEKGDIPEGYSVSREKKERFSLILESASTNQTSMYLCASSLPRLASGANVLTFGAGSRLTVL.

The chain joins TRBV10-3 to TRBJ2-5; possibly TRBD1 for D (6 bases). Germline lookup yields CDR1 ENHRY and CDR2 SYGVKD. This CDR3 region has 15 residues. The ends were cut back, 2 bases at V and 5 bases at J, with 15 bases in the middle. CDR3 sequence reads: CAISEGRDTKETQYF. DNA for the CDR3: TGTGCCATCAGTGAGGGCCGGGACACAAAGGAGACCCAGTACTTC.

This chain links TRBV2 with TRBJ1-2, with D unclear. Trimming took 3 bases from V and 0 from J, leaving 5 bases between them. The CDR3 totals 13 residues. Germline V gene sequence: CDR1 SNHLY, CDR2 FYNNEI. The CDR3 loop is CASSDTANYGYTF. DNA for the CDR3: TGTGCCAGCAGTGACACTGCTAACTATGGCTACACCTTC.

The genes are TRBV27 and TRBJ1-2, with 10 bases matching TRBD1. Germline V gene data show CDR1 as MNHEY and CDR2 as SMNVEV (reference sequence). This CDR3 is built from 13 residues. Trimming took 5 bases from V and 8 from J; bases not matched to a gene: 5. This CDR3 is CASSGSGQGGYTF. The CDR3 DNA is TGTGCCAGCAGTGGGTCGGGACAGGGGGGCTACACCTTC.

The chain combines TRBV24-1 with TRBJ2-5; weak D call: TRBD1 (6 bases). The CDR3 has 15 amino acids. V lost 3 bases and J lost 1, with 11 bases in between. CDR1 and CDR2 (germline): KGHDR, SFDVKD. DNA for the CDR3: TGTGCCACCAGTGATCCACAGGGATCCCAAGAGACCCAGTACTTC. The encoded protein is CATSDPQGSQETQYF.

This sequence joins TRBV2 and TRBJ1-2; tentatively, D is TRBD1 (5 bases). The CDR3 has 13 amino acids. CDR1 and CDR2 (germline): SNHLY, FYNNEI. Trimming took off 5 bases at V and 7 bases at J, with 14 bases between the two ends. The CDR3 sequence is CASSLQDTGGYTF. The CDR3 nucleotides read TGTGCCAGCAGTCTACAGGATACTGGTGGCTACACCTTC.

The genes are TRBV5-1 and TRBJ2-7, with 7 bases aligning to TRBD1. The CDR3 contains 15 residues. Germline CDR1 reads SGHRS; CDR2 reads YFSETQ. V dropped 0 bases and J dropped 2; count of bases not matched to a gene: 5. The CDR3 DNA reads TGCGCCAGCAGCTTGGGGGGACAGCAGCCCTACGAGCAGTACTTC. Translated, it gives CASSLGGQQPYEQYF.

The V call is TRBV30, the J call TRBJ2-4; 8 nucleotides align to TRBD2. The CDR3 length is 14 residues. Germline CDR1 reads GTSNPN; CDR2 reads SVGIG (reference sequence). Trimming removed 0 bases from V and 6 bases from J; junction bases left unmatched: 4. CDR3 residues: CAWSVHGGVNIQYF. The DNA of the CDR3 is TGTGCCTGGAGTGTACACGGGGGGGTAAACATTCAGTACTTC.

This chain joins TRBV30 and TRBJ2-1; 8 bases match TRBD1. The V gene's germline CDR1 is GTSNPN and CDR2 SVGIG (reference sequence). Germline trimming cut 1 base from V and 6 bases from J; bases unmatched to any gene: 2. The CDR3 is 13 residues long. DNA for the CDR3: TGTGCCTGGAGTGGGGACAGGTTCAATGAGCAGTTCTTC. Amino acids: CAWSGDRFNEQFF.

This rearrangement joins TRBV4-2 to TRBJ1-3; possibly TRBD1 for D (5 bases). Germline lookup yields CDR1 LGHNA and CDR2 YNFKEQ. The V gene lost 1 base and the J gene lost 2 bases, with 9 bases spanning the gap. CDR3 length: 15 residues. The CDR3 loop is CASSQGRGTGNTIYF. CDR3 sequence (DNA): TGTGCCAGCAGCCAAGGGAGGGGCACTGGAAACACCATATATTTT.

V gene TRBV30 combines with J gene TRBJ1-4; 8 nucleotides agree with TRBD1. The CDR3 covers 11 residues. Germline CDR1 is GTSNPN and CDR2 is SVGIG (reference sequence). After removal of 5 bases from V and 12 bases from J, the junction contained 5 bases not matched to a gene. CDR3 coding DNA: TGTGCCTGGGGCAGGGGGCTCGAACTGTTTTTT. This encodes CAWGRGLELFF.

J is TRBJ2-2 and V is TRBV14, with D tentatively TRBD1 (5 bases). The CDR3 is made up of 19 amino acids. Per the germline V gene, CDR1 is SGHDN and CDR2 is FVKESK. V lost 2 bases and J lost 3, with 22 bases in between. CDR3 coding DNA: TGTGCCAGCAGCCAATGGCAGGGAATTCGCCCGCTAGACACCGGGGAGCTGTTTTTT. Translating gives CASSQWQGIRPLDTGELFF.

The chain links TRBV2 to TRBJ2-1; TRBD2 agrees at 8 bases. This CDR3 has 18 amino acids. Germline CDR1 and CDR2: SNHLY and FYNNEI. V shed 8 bases, J shed 0 bases, and the junction held 15 bases outside the gene matches. The CDR3 protein is CASEIKAGEPSSYNEQFF. The CDR3 DNA sequence: TGTGCCAGCGAAATCAAAGCGGGGGAACCTTCCTCCTACAATGAGCAGTTCTTC.

This clone was counted only a few times. The chain carries TRBV12-2 and TRBJ1-1. TRBV12-2 corresponds to a pseudogene. CDR3 length equals 17 residues. CDR3 region: CASRFLVGPGRRTEAFF. CDR3 sequence (DNA): TGTGCAAGTCGCTTTCTCGTGGGGCCAGGGAGGAGGACTGAAGCTTTCTTT.

The chain recombines TRBV19 with TRBJ2-1, with 8 bases matching TRBD2. The CDR3 consists of 16 residues. V lost 1 base to trimming and J lost 4 bases; unmatched junction nucleotides: 6. Germline-derived CDR1 and CDR2 are LNHDA and SQIVND (reference sequence). The CDR3 nucleotides are TGTGCCAGTAGTATAGCGGCGGGGGGTCGATACAATGAGCAGTTCTTC. It translates to CASSIAAGGRYNEQFF.

This sequence joins TRBV25-1 and TRBJ2-2; a possible D gene is TRBD2 (6 bases). The CDR3 is made up of 15 amino acids. Trimming pared 3 bases from V and 1 base from J, leaving 9 bases between. Germline V gives CDR1 MGHDK, CDR2 SYGVNS. CDR3 nucleotides: TGTGCCAGCAGTGATGCGGGGAGGAACACCGGGGAGCTGTTTTTT. It translates to CASSDAGRNTGELFF.

The chain links TRBV10-2 to TRBJ2-2; D possibly corresponds to TRBD1 (5 bases). Germline V lookup: CDR1 WSHSY, CDR2 SAAADI. Trimming removed 10 bases from V and 6 bases from J, with 18 bases in between. The CDR3 is made up of 14 amino acids. CDR3 bases: TGCGCCACCCTCCTTCCTTGGGGCCCCGGGGAGCTGTTTTTT. As protein: CATLLPWGPGELFF.

The gene calls are TRBV6-2 or TRBV6-3 and TRBJ2-1; 10 bases agree with TRBD2. Germline assignment: CDR1 MNHEY and CDR2 SVGEGT. This CDR3 comprises 15 residues. V lost 6 bases and J lost 6; bases outside the gene matches: 8. The CDR3 is CASSRSGGAINEQFF. Here the CDR3 DNA reads TGTGCCAGCAGCCGCAGCGGGGGGGCGATCAATGAGCAGTTCTTC.

This chain uses TRBV19 with TRBJ1-4, with a tentative D call TRBD1 (5 bases). The CDR3 covers 15 residues. V was shortened by 5 bases and J by 0 bases, with 10 bases between the two germline ends. CDR1 LNHDA and CDR2 SQIVND come from the germline V gene (reference sequence). The CDR3 sequence: CASSLTGATNEKLFF. CDR3 DNA: TGTGCCAGTAGTCTTACAGGCGCAACTAATGAAAAACTGTTTTTT.

The chain is built from TRBV9 and TRBJ2-2, with D uncertain. Trimming pared 0 bases from V and 0 bases from J, leaving 9 bases between. CDR1 and CDR2 from the germline V gene are SGDLS and YYNGEE. The CDR3 is made up of 16 amino acids. CDR3 region: CASSVEPSTNTGELFF. The CDR3 coding sequence is TGTGCCAGCAGCGTAGAACCTTCTACGAACACCGGGGAGCTGTTTTTT.

The CDR3 region has the DNA TGCGCCAGCAGCCCCCCCATGAGGGCTGAGGACACCGGGGAGCTGTTTTTT. Its translation: CASSPPMRAEDTGELFF. The chain combines TRBV5-1 with TRBJ2-2, with D possibly TRBD2 on 5 matching bases. Trimming shortened V by 4 bases and J by 3 bases, and 19 bases separated the two germline ends. There are 17 residues in the CDR3. CDR1 is SGHRS, CDR2 YFSETQ, per germline.

The chain couples TRBV28 to TRBJ2-5, with D possibly matching TRBD1 (6 bases). The CDR3 length is 14 residues. V gave up 4 bases and J gave up 4 bases, with 13 bases separating them. From germline, CDR1 is MDHEN and CDR2 SYDVKM. The CDR3 loop reads CASSWPGERETQYF. The CDR3, as DNA: TGTGCCAGCAGTTGGCCAGGGGAGAGAGAGACCCAGTACTTC.

This chain links TRBV11-2 with TRBJ1-3, with TRBD1 matching over 7 bases. Unmatched junction bases numbered 10, after V lost 4 bases and J lost 4 bases. Germline CDR1 SGHAT, CDR2 FQNNGV. The CDR3 extends over 16 amino acids. CDR3 sequence reads: CASSSRPGTAGNTIYF. CDR3 in DNA: TGTGCCAGCAGCTCGCGTCCCGGGACAGCAGGAAACACCATATATTTT.

The chain recombines TRBV2 with TRBJ2-3; 7 positions agree with TRBD2. The germline CDR1 and CDR2 sequences are SNHLY and FYNNEI. With 3 bases clipped from V and 0 bases from J, the junction kept 3 bases outside the gene matches. The CDR3 covers 15 residues. The CDR3 loop reads CASSDLGGSTDTQYF. The CDR3 nucleotides are TGTGCCAGCAGTGATCTGGGGGGGAGCACAGATACGCAGTATTTT.